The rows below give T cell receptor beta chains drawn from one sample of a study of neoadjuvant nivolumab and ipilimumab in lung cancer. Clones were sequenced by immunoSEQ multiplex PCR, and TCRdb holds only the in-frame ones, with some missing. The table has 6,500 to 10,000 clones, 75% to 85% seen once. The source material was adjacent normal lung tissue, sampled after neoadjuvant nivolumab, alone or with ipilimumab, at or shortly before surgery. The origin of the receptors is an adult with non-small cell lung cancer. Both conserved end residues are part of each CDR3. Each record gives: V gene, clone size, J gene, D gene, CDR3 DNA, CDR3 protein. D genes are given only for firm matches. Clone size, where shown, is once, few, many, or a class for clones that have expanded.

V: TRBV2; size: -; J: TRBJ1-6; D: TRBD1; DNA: TGTGCCAGCACCATGGGACAGACTATAGATTCACCCCTCCACTTT; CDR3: CASTMGQTIDSPLHF
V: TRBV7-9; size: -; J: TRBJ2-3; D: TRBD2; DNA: TGTGCCAGCAGCCCGTGGGGACTAGCGGGGCTCATGGATACGCAGTATTTT; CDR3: CASSPWGLAGLMDTQYF
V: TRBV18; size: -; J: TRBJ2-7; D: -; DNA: TGTGCCAGCTCACCACCGGACAGTTACGAGCAGTACTTC; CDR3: CASSPPDSYEQYF
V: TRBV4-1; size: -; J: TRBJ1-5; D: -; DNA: TGCGCCAGCAGCCCCGATCAGTTAGCAAATCAGCCCCAGCATTTT; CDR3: CASSPDQLANQPQHF
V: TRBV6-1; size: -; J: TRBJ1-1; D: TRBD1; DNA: TGTGCCAGTGCTACTTGGGACAGGGAAGCTTTCTTT; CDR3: CASATWDREAFF
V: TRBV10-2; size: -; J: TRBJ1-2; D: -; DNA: TGCGCCAGCAGTGATCCGGGTAATGGCTACACCTTC; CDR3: CASSDPGNGYTF
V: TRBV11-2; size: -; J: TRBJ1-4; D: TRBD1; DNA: TGTGCCAGCAGCTCGTTCACAGGGGAGGGGAATGAAAAACTGTTTTTT; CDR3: CASSSFTGEGNEKLFF
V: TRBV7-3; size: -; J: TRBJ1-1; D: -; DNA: TGTGCCAGCAGCCTCGGAAGGAGGACTGAAGCTTTCTTT; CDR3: CASSLGRRTEAFF
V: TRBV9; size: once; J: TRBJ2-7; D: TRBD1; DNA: TGTGCCAGCAGCCCAGGGGGTTACGAGCAGTACTTC; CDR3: CASSPGGYEQYF
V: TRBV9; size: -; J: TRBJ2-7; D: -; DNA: TGTGCCAGCAGCGTAGTCCAAGGGGGGGAGCAGTACTTC; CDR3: CASSVVQGGEQYF
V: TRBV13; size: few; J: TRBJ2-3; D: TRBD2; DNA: TGTGCCAGCAGCCCCTTCGGACTAGCGATAGATACGCAGTATTTT; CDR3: CASSPFGLAIDTQYF
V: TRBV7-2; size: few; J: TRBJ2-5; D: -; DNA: TGTGCCAGCGGGGAGACCCAGTACTTC; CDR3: CASGETQYF
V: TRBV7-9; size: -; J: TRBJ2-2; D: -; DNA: TGTGCCAGCAGCCCGAGGTCGGGAAGGGAGCACACCGGGGAGCTGTTTTTT; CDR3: CASSPRSGREHTGELFF
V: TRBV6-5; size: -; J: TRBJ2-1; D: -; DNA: TGTGCCAGCAGTTTCGGCTCCTACAATGAGCAGTTCTTC; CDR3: CASSFGSYNEQFF
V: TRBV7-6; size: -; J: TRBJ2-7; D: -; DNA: TGTGCCAGCAGCCTTACAGGCGGCTATACCTCCAACGAGCAGTACTTC; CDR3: CASSLTGGYTSNEQYF
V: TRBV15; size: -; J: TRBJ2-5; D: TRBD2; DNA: TGTGCCACCAGCGACGGGACTAGCGCCTGGCAGACCCAGTACTTC; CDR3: CATSDGTSAWQTQYF
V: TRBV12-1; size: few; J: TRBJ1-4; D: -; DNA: TGTGCCAGCAGCCTGACAGGGGACCCTAATGAAAAACTGTTTTTT; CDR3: CASSLTGDPNEKLFF
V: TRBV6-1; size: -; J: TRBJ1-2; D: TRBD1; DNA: TGTGCCAGCAGTGTTGAAGACAGGGGGGCCGATGGCTACACCTTC; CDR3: CASSVEDRGADGYTF
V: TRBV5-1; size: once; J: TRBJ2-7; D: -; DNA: TGCGCCAGCAGCCCCGGGACGTGGAGCGGCGAGCAGTACTTC; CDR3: CASSPGTWSGEQYF
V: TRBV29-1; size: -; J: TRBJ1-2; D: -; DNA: TGCAGCGTTGATGGAGGTGCTAGAGCTAACTATGGCTACACCTTC; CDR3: CSVDGGARANYGYTF
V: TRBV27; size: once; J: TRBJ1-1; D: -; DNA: TGTGCCAGCAGTTTGGAGACCGGGTCAACTGAAGCTTTCTTT; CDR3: CASSLETGSTEAFF
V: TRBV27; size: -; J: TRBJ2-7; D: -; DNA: TGTGCCAGCAGTTTATCGCGGACAGCCCAATTCGAGCAGTACTTC; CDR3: CASSLSRTAQFEQYF
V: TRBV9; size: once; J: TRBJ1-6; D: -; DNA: TGTGCCAGCAGCGTAGACCCCCATTCACCCCTCCACTTT; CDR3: CASSVDPHSPLHF
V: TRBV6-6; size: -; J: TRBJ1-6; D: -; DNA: TGTGCCAGCAGTGACCAGAGGGTTACTAATTCACCCCTCCACTTT; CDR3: CASSDQRVTNSPLHF
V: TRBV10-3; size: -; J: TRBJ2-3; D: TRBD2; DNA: TGTGCCATCAGCGGGACTAGCGTTAGCACAGATACGCAGTATTTT; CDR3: CAISGTSVSTDTQYF
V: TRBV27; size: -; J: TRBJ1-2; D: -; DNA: TGTGCCAGCAAGGCAGGGGTAGCAGCTAACTATGGCTACACCTTC; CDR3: CASKAGVAANYGYTF
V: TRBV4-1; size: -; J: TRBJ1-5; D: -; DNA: TGCGCCAGCAGCCAAGAGTCAGGTATCGAGTATCAGCCCCAGCATTTT; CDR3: CASSQESGIEYQPQHF
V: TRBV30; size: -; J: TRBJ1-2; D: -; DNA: TGTGCCTGGGGATTTCCAGGGGAAGGCTACACCTTC; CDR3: CAWGFPGEGYTF
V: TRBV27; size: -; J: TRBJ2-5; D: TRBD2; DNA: TGTGCCAGCAGTCGACTAGCGGGGTTCCAAGAGACCCAGTACTTC; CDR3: CASSRLAGFQETQYF
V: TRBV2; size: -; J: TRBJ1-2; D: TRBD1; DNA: TGTGCCAGCAGTGAAGTAGGGGGCGCAGGAGGCTACACCTTC; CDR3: CASSEVGGAGGYTF